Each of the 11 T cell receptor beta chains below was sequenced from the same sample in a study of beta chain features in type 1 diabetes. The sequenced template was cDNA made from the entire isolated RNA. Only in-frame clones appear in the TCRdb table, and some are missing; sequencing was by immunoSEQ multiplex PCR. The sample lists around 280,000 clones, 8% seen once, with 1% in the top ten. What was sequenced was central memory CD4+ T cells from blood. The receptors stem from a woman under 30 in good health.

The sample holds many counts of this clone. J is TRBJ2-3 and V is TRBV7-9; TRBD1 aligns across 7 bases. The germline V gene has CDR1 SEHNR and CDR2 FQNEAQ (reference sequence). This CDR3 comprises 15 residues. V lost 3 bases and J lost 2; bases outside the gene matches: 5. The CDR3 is CASSFLGQSTDTQYF. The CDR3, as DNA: TGTGCCAGCAGCTTTTTGGGACAGTCCACAGATACGCAGTATTTT.

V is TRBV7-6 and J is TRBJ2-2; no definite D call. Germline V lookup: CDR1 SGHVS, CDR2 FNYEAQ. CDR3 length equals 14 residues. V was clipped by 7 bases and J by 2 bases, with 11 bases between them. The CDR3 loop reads CASTEHLNTGELFF. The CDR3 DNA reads TGTGCCAGCACCGAACACCTAAACACCGGGGAGCTGTTTTTT. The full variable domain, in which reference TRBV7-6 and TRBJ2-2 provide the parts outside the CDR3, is GAGVSQSPRYKVTKRGQDVALRCDPISGHVSLYWYRQALGQGPEFLTYFNYEAQQDKSGLPNDRFSAERPEGSISTLTIQRTEQRDSAMYRCASTEHLNTGELFFGEGSRLTVL.

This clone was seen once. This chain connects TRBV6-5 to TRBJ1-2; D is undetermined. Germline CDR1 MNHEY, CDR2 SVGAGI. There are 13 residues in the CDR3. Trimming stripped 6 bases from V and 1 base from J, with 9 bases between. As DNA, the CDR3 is TGTGCCAGCAGAGACATCGTTAACTATGGCTACACCTTC. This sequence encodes CASRDIVNYGYTF.

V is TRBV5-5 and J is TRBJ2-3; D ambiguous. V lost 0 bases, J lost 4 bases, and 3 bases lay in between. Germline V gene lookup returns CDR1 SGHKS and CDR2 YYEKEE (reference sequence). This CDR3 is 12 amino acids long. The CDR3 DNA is TGTGCCAGCAGCTTGGCTGCAGATACGCAGTATTTT. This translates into CASSLAADTQYF.

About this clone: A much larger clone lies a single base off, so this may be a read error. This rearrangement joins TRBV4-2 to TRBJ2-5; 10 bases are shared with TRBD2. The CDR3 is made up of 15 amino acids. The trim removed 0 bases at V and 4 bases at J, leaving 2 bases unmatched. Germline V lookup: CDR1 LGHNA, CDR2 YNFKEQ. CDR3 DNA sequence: TGTGCCAGCAGCCAAGAGGGGACTAGCGTAGAGACCCAGTACTTC. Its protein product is CASSQEGTSVETQYF.

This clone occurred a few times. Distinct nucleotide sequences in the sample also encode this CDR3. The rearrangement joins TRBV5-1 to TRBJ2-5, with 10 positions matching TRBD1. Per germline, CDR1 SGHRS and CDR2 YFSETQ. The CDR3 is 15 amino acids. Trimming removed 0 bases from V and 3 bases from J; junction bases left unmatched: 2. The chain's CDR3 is CASSLVGTGEETQYF. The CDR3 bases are TGCGCCAGCAGCTTGGTAGGGACAGGGGAAGAGACCCAGTACTTC.

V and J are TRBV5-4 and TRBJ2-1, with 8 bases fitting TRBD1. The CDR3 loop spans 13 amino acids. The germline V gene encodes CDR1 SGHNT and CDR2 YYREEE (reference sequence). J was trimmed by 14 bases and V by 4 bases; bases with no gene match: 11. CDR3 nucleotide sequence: TGTGCCAGCAGCAGAGGACAGGGTGACAGGAAGTTCTTC. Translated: CASSRGQGDRKFF.

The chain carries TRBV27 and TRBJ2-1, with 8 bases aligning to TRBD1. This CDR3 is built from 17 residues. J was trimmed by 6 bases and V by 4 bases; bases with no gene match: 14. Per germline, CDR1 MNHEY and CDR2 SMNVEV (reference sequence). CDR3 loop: CASSSPLTGDGPNEQFF. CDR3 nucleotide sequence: TGTGCCAGCAGTTCCCCTCTGACAGGGGATGGCCCCAATGAGCAGTTCTTC.

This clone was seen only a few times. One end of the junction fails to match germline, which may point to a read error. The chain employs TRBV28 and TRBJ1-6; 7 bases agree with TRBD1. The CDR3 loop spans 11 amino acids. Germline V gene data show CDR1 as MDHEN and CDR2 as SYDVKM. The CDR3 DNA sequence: TGTGCCAGCAGTTCGGACAGGCCGACCTACTTT. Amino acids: CASSSDRPTYF.

For the CDR3, the DNA is TGTGCCAGCAGTTACAGGGGGCAAACCTACGAGCAGTACGTC. This translates into CASSYRGQTYEQYV. The chain has TRBV6-6 and TRBJ2-7; 7 bases map to TRBD1. CDR1 is MNHNY, CDR2 SVGAGI, per germline (reference sequence). V was clipped by 2 bases and J by 2 bases; unmatched bases: 3. CDR3 length: 14 residues.

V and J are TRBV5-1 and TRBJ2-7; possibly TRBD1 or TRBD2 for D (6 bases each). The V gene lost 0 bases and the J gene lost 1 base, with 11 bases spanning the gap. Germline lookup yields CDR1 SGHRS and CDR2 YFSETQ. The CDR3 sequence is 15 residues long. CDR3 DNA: TGCGCCAGCAGCTTGGAAGGGGGGAGATCCTACGAGCAGTACTTC. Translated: CASSLEGGRSYEQYF.